The 29 T cell receptor beta chains below all came from one sample that was sequenced in a study of Ad26.COV2.S vaccination and SARS-CoV-2 variants. The treatment: roughly 20 received Ad26.COV2.S at low or high dose, single or two shots; several received placebo; per-sample allocation not given. Vaccine and placebo recipients were sampled on day 63 after the first injection. Produced via immunoSEQ multiplex PCR; TCRdb's table is partial and in-frame only. The top ten hold less than 4% of the sample, which has approximately 340,000 clones, more than 75% seen once. The input for sequencing was peripheral blood, taken in a trial of Ad26.COV2.S vaccine versus placebo. The source of these receptors is a person between 18 and 65 years old who received the Ad26.COV2.S COVID-19 vaccine or a placebo.

J is TRBJ1-5 and V is TRBV10-3; D call uncertain. V dropped 1 base and J dropped 5 bases, with 6 bases sitting between them. The CDR3 is 13 residues long. CDR1 is ENHRY, CDR2 SYGVKD, per germline. The CDR3 spells CAISEYLDQPQHF. The CDR3 nucleotides are TGTGCCATCAGTGAGTACTTGGATCAGCCCCAGCATTTT.

By sample share, this clone is medium-sized. The chain has TRBV14 and TRBJ1-6; D is unclear. V was shortened by 1 base and J by 4 bases, with 17 bases between the two germline ends. CDR3 size: 18 residues. CDR1 and CDR2 from the germline V gene are SGHDN and FVKESK. The CDR3 region has the DNA TGTGCCAGCAGCCAAGCAAAGCGACGGGAGGCGTATAATTCACCCCTCCACTTT. Its translation is CASSQAKRREAYNSPLHF.

This clone was observed a single time. This chain links TRBV5-6 with TRBJ2-5, with 8 bases lining up with TRBD1. CDR1 is SGHDT and CDR2 is YYEEEE in the germline V gene. V lost 0 bases to trimming and J lost 5 bases; unmatched junction nucleotides: 3. This CDR3 contains 14 residues. In nucleotides, the CDR3 is TGTGCCAGCAGCTTGGGTACAGGGGGTGAGACCCAGTACTTC. It yields the protein CASSLGTGGETQYF.

The chain uses TRBV7-2 and TRBJ1-5; no firm D call. Germline V gene sequence: CDR1 SGHTA, CDR2 FQGNSA. V gave up 4 bases and J gave up 8 bases, with 12 bases separating them. This CDR3 spans 13 amino acids. Here the CDR3 reads CASSSYYREPQHF. For the CDR3, the DNA is TGTGCCAGCAGCTCGTATTACCGGGAGCCCCAGCATTTT.

This clone occurred many times. The chain employs TRBV7-2 and TRBJ1-3; 7 bases fit TRBD1. V shed 3 bases, J shed 0 bases, and the junction held 5 bases outside the gene matches. CDR3 length: 16 amino acids. Per the germline V gene, CDR1 is SGHTA and CDR2 is FQGNSA. The CDR3 bases are TGTGCCAGCAGCTTCCGACAGGGAAGCTCTGGAAACACCATATATTTT. This sequence encodes CASSFRQGSSGNTIYF.

This clone was counted a single time. This chain uses TRBV6-4 with TRBJ2-7; D is possibly TRBD2 (6 bases). This CDR3 is built from 19 residues. Germline V gene sequence: CDR1 MRHNA, CDR2 SNTAGT. V dropped 5 bases and J dropped 3 bases, with 29 bases sitting between them. CDR3 bases: TGTGCCAGCAGTTTGATATCCCTCCGACCCGATCGGAGGGACTACGAGCAGTACTTC. It is translated as CASSLISLRPDRRDYEQYF.

The chain combines TRBV11-2 with TRBJ2-5, with D possibly called TRBD1 or TRBD2 (5 bases each). Trimming cost V 5 bases and J 5 bases, with 15 bases left between them. The CDR3 length is 14 residues. The germline CDR1 and CDR2 sequences are SGHAT and FQNNGV. The CDR3 DNA reads as TGTGCCAGCAGCGGCCTGGGGACGAGGGAGACCCAGTACTTC. Protein: CASSGLGTRETQYF.

This clone occurred a few times. This chain joins TRBV9 and TRBJ2-7; D is tentatively TRBD1 or TRBD2 (5 bases each). The length of the CDR3 is 14 residues. Trimming left V 4 bases short and J 5 bases short, with 16 bases between. Germline-derived CDR1 and CDR2 are SGDLS and YYNGEE. The CDR3 DNA sequence: TGTGCCAGCAGCCCAGAGGGGCGGGCCCACGAGCAGTACTTC. It codes for CASSPEGRAHEQYF.

V and J are TRBV18 and TRBJ2-1, with a tentative D call TRBD1 (5 bases). CDR1 and CDR2 from the germline V gene are KGHSH and LQKENI. The length of the CDR3 is 12 residues. V was trimmed by 6 bases and J by 6 bases, leaving 9 bases between them. Here the CDR3 reads CASSIDSNEQFF. The CDR3 DNA is TGTGCCAGCTCCATAGACAGCAATGAGCAGTTCTTC.

V is TRBV7-2 and J is TRBJ2-5; D unresolved. This CDR3 spans 15 amino acids. The germline CDR1 and CDR2 sequences are SGHTA and FQGNSA. V shed 6 bases and J shed 7 bases, with 21 bases lying between them. The CDR3 loop is CASRPPWPQHSTQYF. CDR3 DNA: TGTGCCAGCAGACCACCATGGCCCCAACATTCGACCCAGTACTTC.

CDR3: CASRRGVGTDTQYF. CDR3 DNA: TGTGCCAGCCGGAGGGGGGTGGGCACAGATACGCAGTATTTT. The chain links TRBV6-5 to TRBJ2-3, with D perhaps given as TRBD1 or TRBD2 (6 bases each). V shed 8 bases and J shed 1 base, with 13 bases lying between them. CDR3 length: 14 amino acids. Germline CDR1 and CDR2: MNHEY and SVGAGI.

The gene calls are TRBV27 and TRBJ2-2, with D possibly TRBD1 on 5 matching bases. Trimming shortened V by 4 bases and J by 4 bases, and 10 bases separated the two germline ends. Germline loops: CDR1 MNHEY, CDR2 SMNVEV (reference sequence). The CDR3 runs to 14 residues. The CDR3 nucleotides are TGTGCCAGCAGTTCGCCACAGGTCACCGGGGAGCTGTTTTTT. This gives the protein CASSSPQVTGELFF.

V usage is TRBV10-1 and J usage is TRBJ2-5; 9 nucleotides line up with TRBD2. This CDR3 spans 16 amino acids. V lost 2 bases to trimming and J lost 5 bases; unmatched junction nucleotides: 9. The germline CDR1 and CDR2 sequences are WNHNN and SYGVQD (reference sequence). The CDR3 here is CASSEVIAGAGETQYF. The CDR3 DNA follows: TGCGCCAGCAGTGAGGTGATAGCGGGGGCCGGGGAGACCCAGTACTTC.

The chain is built from TRBV14 and TRBJ2-1; weak D call: TRBD1 (6 bases). Germline lookup yields CDR1 SGHDN and CDR2 FVKESK. Trimming shortened V by 1 base and J by 3 bases, and 13 bases separated the two germline ends. The CDR3 sequence is 16 residues long. CDR3 amino acids: CASSQATRGFYNEQFF. The CDR3 region has the DNA TGTGCCAGCAGCCAAGCCACCAGGGGCTTCTACAATGAGCAGTTCTTC.

The V gene is TRBV9, the J gene TRBJ2-7; D possibly uses TRBD1 or TRBD2 (5 bases each). V lost 4 bases to trimming and J lost 3 bases, with 11 bases between them. The CDR3 has 13 amino acids. The V gene's germline CDR1 is SGDLS and CDR2 YYNGEE. The CDR3, as DNA: TGTGCCAGCAGCCGGGACGGAGTCTACGAGCAGTACTTC. Translating it yields CASSRDGVYEQYF.

The genes are TRBV5-8 and TRBJ1-4, with 7 bases matching TRBD1. The CDR3 contains 14 residues. V lost 0 bases, J lost 8 bases, and 4 bases stayed unmatched. Germline CDR1 reads SGHTS; CDR2 reads YDEGEE. The CDR3 spells CASSLDRGWEKLFF. The CDR3 coding sequence is TGTGCCAGCAGCTTGGACAGGGGATGGGAAAAACTGTTTTTT.

The chain couples TRBV10-1 to TRBJ2-7, with unresolved D. This CDR3 has 12 amino acids. V was shortened by 1 base and J by 0 bases, with 1 base between the two germline ends. Germline values: CDR1 WNHNN, CDR2 SYGVQD (reference sequence). In DNA form, the CDR3 reads TGCGCCAGCAGTGAGTTCTCCTACGAGCAGTACTTC. Amino acid sequence: CASSEFSYEQYF.

For the CDR3, the DNA is TGTGCCAGCAGTACAAGGACAGGGGGCCACGAGCAGTACTTC. Amino acids: CASSTRTGGHEQYF. The chain is built from TRBV27 and TRBJ2-7, with 11 bases lining up with TRBD1. The CDR3 is made up of 14 amino acids. V lost 5 bases, J lost 5 bases, and 5 bases stayed unmatched. Germline-derived CDR1 and CDR2 are MNHEY and SMNVEV (reference sequence).

The J gene is TRBJ2-7, the V gene TRBV13; 8 bases agree with TRBD2. The CDR3 runs to 13 residues. Germline CDR1 PRHDT, CDR2 FYEKMQ (reference sequence). V gave up 7 bases and J gave up 3 bases; unmatched junction bases: 5. The CDR3 spells CASTSSGDYEQYF. CDR3 nucleotides: TGTGCCAGCACTAGTAGCGGGGACTACGAGCAGTACTTC.

This chain joins TRBV5-5 and TRBJ1-4; no definite D call. CDR3 length equals 15 residues. V lost 0 bases and J 0 bases, leaving 6 bases between the germline ends. The germline CDR1 and CDR2 sequences are SGHKS and YYEKEE (reference sequence). CDR3 in DNA: TGTGCCAGCAGCTTGGACAGTGCAACTAATGAAAAACTGTTTTTT. Translation: CASSLDSATNEKLFF.

The rearrangement uses TRBV7-9 and TRBJ1-1; 7 bases are shared with TRBD1. V lost 5 bases, J lost 6 bases, and 6 bases stayed unmatched. CDR1 and CDR2 (germline): SEHNR, FQNEAQ (reference sequence). This CDR3 is built from 13 residues. The CDR3 reads CASSLGTVSEAFF. Written as DNA, the CDR3 is TGTGCCAGCAGCCTGGGGACAGTCTCTGAAGCTTTCTTT. The full variable domain, with the rest looked up from reference TRBV7-9 and TRBJ1-1, is DTGVSQNPRHKITKRGQNVTFRCDPISEHNRLYWYRQTLGQGPEFLTYFQNEAQLEKSRLLSDRFSAERPKGSFSTLEIQRTEQGDSAMYLCASSLGTVSEAFFGQGTRLTVV.

This chain links TRBV30 with TRBJ2-5, with D perhaps TRBD1 (5 bases). Trimming took 0 bases from V and 3 from J, leaving 14 bases between them. Germline V CDR1 and CDR2: GTSNPN, SVGIG (reference sequence). The CDR3 is made up of 15 amino acids. The CDR3 is CAWSVKGAGKETQYF. CDR3 DNA: TGTGCCTGGAGTGTAAAAGGGGCAGGGAAAGAGACCCAGTACTTC.

The chain carries TRBV11-2 and TRBJ2-7; 8 bases are shared with TRBD2. V shed 5 bases, J shed 3 bases, and the junction held 18 bases outside the gene matches. This CDR3 contains 18 residues. Germline lookup yields CDR1 SGHAT and CDR2 FQNNGV. The CDR3 region has the DNA TGTGCCAGCAGCCAACCTACGACAGCCCCCGGGACTAGCTACGAGCAGTACTTC. Protein sequence: CASSQPTTAPGTSYEQYF.

The V and J genes are TRBV30 and TRBJ2-5; tentative D call: TRBD1 (6 bases). Trimming stripped 6 bases from V and 0 bases from J, with 8 bases between. The CDR3 is 12 amino acids. Germline V gives CDR1 GTSNPN, CDR2 SVGIG (reference sequence). The DNA of the CDR3 is TGTGCCTGCCAGGGGAACCAAGAGACCCAGTACTTC. It translates to CACQGNQETQYF.

The CDR3 DNA reads TGCGCCAGCAGTCAGGGGGGTTTAAGCTCCTACGAGCAGTACTTC. It encodes CASSQGGLSSYEQYF. This rearrangement joins TRBV4-3 to TRBJ2-7, with D possibly TRBD1 on 7 matching bases. The length of the CDR3 is 15 residues. Trimming stripped 6 bases from V and 0 bases from J, with 15 bases between. From germline, CDR1 is LGHNA and CDR2 YSLEER.

The chain has TRBV12-3 or TRBV12-4 and TRBJ2-1; D is possibly TRBD1 (5 bases). The germline V and J ends were trimmed by 6 bases and 8 bases, with 11 bases remaining between them. CDR3 length: 12 residues. The CDR3: CASRHGHDEQFF. For the CDR3, the DNA is TGTGCCAGCAGACATGGACACGATGAGCAGTTCTTC.

This rearrangement joins TRBV18 to TRBJ2-7; D is unresolved. Germline CDR1 and CDR2: KGHSH and LQKENI. The V and J ends lost 4 bases and 2 bases respectively, with 12 bases between them. The CDR3 spans 14 residues. The CDR3 region has the DNA TGTGCCAGCTCACAGGTACAGACCCCCTACGAGCAGTACTTC. Protein: CASSQVQTPYEQYF.

Here the CDR3 reads CASSLRQGSAEAFF. The CDR3 nucleotides are TGTGCCAGCAGCCTTAGACAGGGGAGCGCTGAAGCTTTCTTT. This sequence joins TRBV11-3 and TRBJ1-1; 8 nucleotides align to TRBD1. This CDR3 comprises 14 residues. Germline V gene data show CDR1 as SGHNT and CDR2 as YENEEA. V trimming: 5 bases; J trimming: 6 bases; junction bases outside the gene matches: 8.

On this clone: One end of the junction varies from germline; a read error may be responsible. The gene calls are TRBV27 and TRBJ2-1; D is perhaps TRBD1 (6 bases). The CDR3 length is 11 residues. Germline CDR1 reads MNHEY; CDR2 reads SMNVEV (reference sequence). The CDR3 nucleotides are TGTGCCAGCAGTTCGCAGGGGAGTCGGGTCTTC. Translating it yields CASSSQGSRVF.